This T cell receptor (beta chain) was found in a study of type 1 regulatory T cells. Background on the study: T-allo10 is an in vitro-generated, Tr1-enriched CD4 T cell product specific for alloantigen.

In the case of this clonotype: The antigen is unknown. The junction differs from germline at one of its ends, possibly a read error.

TCRdb re-called the reads through MiXCR, storing one row per CDR3 protein. The sample has tens of thousands of distinct CDR3 sequences, approximately 50% seen once; the top ten hold more than 2%. CDR3 size: 10 residues. This receptor was identified in a human donor in good health. The J gene is TRBJ2-1, the V gene TRBV6-7; D is unclear. TRBV6-7 belongs to the ORF category, with a function that is uncertain. The sequenced sample consisted of cultured non-Tr1 T cells, either the whole culture or a sorted T cell fraction (not recorded which). In nucleotides, the CDR3 is TGTGCCAGCAGTTACCCAGAGGATCTCTTC. This sequence encodes CASSYPEDLF.